This note documents a single TCR beta chain sequence. Other DNA sequences in this sample translate to the same CDR3. V was pared by 1 base and J by 6 bases, with 7 bases between. This CDR3 is built from 12 residues. Germline V lookup: CDR1 SEHNR, CDR2 FQNEAQ (reference sequence). Method: immunoSEQ multiplex PCR; TCRdb's copy keeps in-frame clones and lacks some. The sample holds around 370,000 clones; about 96% are singletons and the top ten take around 0.3%. This entry comes from a study of shared clonotypes between healthy human individuals. The chain is built from TRBV7-9 and TRBJ2-7, with D maybe TRBD1 (6 bases). This receptor was identified in a man aged 25-45 years in good health. The sequenced sample consisted of memory CD8+ T cells sorted from blood. Specified subset: CD45RO+ cells pooled with CCR7-negative TemRA cells. The CDR3 DNA sequence: TGTGCCAGCAGCTTAGTCAGGGGCGAGCAGTACTTC. Translated: CASSLVRGEQYF.